The clone carrying this TCR beta chain came up once. Its antigen is unidentified. The sample is drawn from a study of T cell responses to AZD1222 COVID-19 vaccine. General study results and limits: Following two doses of AZD1222, Spike-specific TCR breadth and depth rose. At baseline, seropositivity was found in only a handful of AZD1222 recipients.

Profiled with immunoSEQ multiplex PCR; TCRdb holds only in-frame clones, not every one. Among about 200,000 clones listed, approximately 94% were seen once. CDR1 is MNHEY, CDR2 SMNVEV, per germline (reference sequence). CDR3 length equals 14 residues. The V and J ends lost 7 bases and 3 bases respectively, with 16 bases between them. The receptor was isolated from an adult who received the AZD1222 COVID-19 vaccine. The sequencing used peripheral blood, collected 28 days after the second AZD1222 dose. The V and J genes are TRBV27 and TRBJ2-7; D not resolved. The DNA for the CDR3 is TGTGCCAGCATGTCGTGGGCGCTAGACTACGAGCAGTACTTC. Protein: CASMSWALDYEQYF.